These 26 T cell receptor beta chains came from one sample sequenced in a study of CD8 T cells in Susac syndrome. An input of roughly 0.5 to 1 ug of RNA was subjected to reverse transcription using random hexamers. Each CDR3 protein is one row after TCRdb ran MiXCR on the immunoSEQ multiplex PCR reads. The sample lists about 140,000 distinct CDR3 sequences, around 95% seen once, with approximately 0.12% in the top ten. Sequencing input: CD4+ T cells from PBMCs. These receptors were collected from a human donor with multiple sclerosis.

The chain uses TRBV7-9 and TRBJ2-7; 12 positions agree with TRBD2. This CDR3 has 19 residues. CDR1 SEHNR and CDR2 FQNEAQ come from the germline V gene (reference sequence). V was pared by 0 bases and J by 0 bases, with 9 bases of the junction left unmatched. The CDR3 region has the DNA TGTGCCAGCAGCTTAGCCCCGGGGACTAGCGGGTACCTCTCCTACGAGCAGTACTTC. Translation gives CASSLAPGTSGYLSYEQYF. The whole variable domain, remainder taken from reference TRBV7-9 and TRBJ2-7, is DTGVSQNPRHKITKRGQNVTFRCDPISEHNRLYWYRQTLGQGPEFLTYFQNEAQLEKSRLLSDRFSAERPKGSFSTLEIQRTEQGDSAMYLCASSLAPGTSGYLSYEQYFGPGTRLTVT.

V and J are TRBV27 and TRBJ2-6; TRBD2 might be the D (6 bases). The V end lost 6 bases, the J end lost 3 bases, and 24 bases lay between the germline ends. Per the germline V gene, CDR1 is MNHEY and CDR2 is SMNVEV (reference sequence). The CDR3 runs to 19 residues. CDR3 sequence (DNA): TGTGCCAGCAGGCCTGTCGGGGGACGCCTGGTATATGGGGCCAACGTCCTGACTTTC. It encodes CASRPVGGRLVYGANVLTF.

The J gene is TRBJ2-3, the V gene TRBV27; D perhaps matches TRBD1 (5 bases). Trimming pared 5 bases from V and 0 bases from J, leaving 15 bases between. Germline-derived CDR1 and CDR2 are MNHEY and SMNVEV (reference sequence). CDR3 size: 16 residues. The DNA for the CDR3 is TGTGCCAGCAGTCGCCAGGGCGAAATTAGCACAGATACGCAGTATTTT. Translation gives CASSRQGEISTDTQYF.

The chain is built from TRBV6-5 and TRBJ2-5; D gene uncertain. Germline-derived CDR1 and CDR2 are MNHEY and SVGAGI. CDR3 size: 12 residues. Between the trimmed V and J ends, which lost 3 bases and 7 bases, there was a span of 9 bases. The CDR3 sequence: CASSYVRGTQYF. DNA for the CDR3: TGTGCCAGCAGTTATGTGCGCGGGACCCAGTACTTC.

This clonotype was counted once. This CDR3 is missing its conserved last phenylalanine or tryptophan, likely due to a read error. This chain uses TRBV3-1 with TRBJ1-2; the match to TRBD1 covers 9 bases. Per the germline V gene, CDR1 is LGHDT and CDR2 is YNNKEL (reference sequence). V shed 1 base, J shed 5 bases, and the junction held 8 bases outside the gene matches. This CDR3 is 16 amino acids long. The CDR3 bases are TGTGCCAGCAGCCAAGGCTACGGGACAGGGAGGTATGGCTACACCGTC. Amino acids: CASSQGYGTGRYGYTV.

The chain links TRBV29-1 to TRBJ2-7; 12 nucleotides agree with TRBD2. CDR3 size: 13 residues. V lost 6 bases, J lost 7 bases, and 7 bases stayed unmatched. Germline lookup yields CDR1 SQVTM and CDR2 ANQGSEA. DNA of the CDR3: TGCAGCGTCAGGGGACTAGCGGGTTATGAGCAGTACTTC. It yields the protein CSVRGLAGYEQYF.

The chain employs TRBV7-3 and TRBJ2-2; tentative D call: TRBD1 (5 bases). The V end lost 4 bases, the J end lost 6 bases, and 12 bases lay between the germline ends. The germline gives CDR1 SGHTA, CDR2 FQGTGA. The CDR3 contains 14 residues. CDR3 loop: CASSSLRGSGELFF. CDR3 coding DNA: TGTGCCAGCAGCTCCCTTAGGGGTTCCGGGGAGCTGTTTTTT.

The CDR3 sequence: CASSFLGAGTEAFF. Written as DNA, the CDR3 is TGTGCCAGCAGTTTCTTGGGGGCTGGTACTGAAGCTTTCTTT. The chain carries TRBV27 and TRBJ1-1, with a weak D call TRBD1 (6 bases). Germline CDR1 MNHEY, CDR2 SMNVEV (reference sequence). Trimming removed 3 bases from V and 5 bases from J, with 13 bases in between. The CDR3 loop spans 14 amino acids.

The V call is TRBV28, the J call TRBJ2-5; tentative D call: TRBD1 (6 bases). Per germline, CDR1 MDHEN and CDR2 SYDVKM. The length of the CDR3 is 14 residues. Trimming removed 10 bases from V and 4 bases from J, with 19 bases in between. For the CDR3, the DNA is TGTGCCATAGGATACAGGGTATCCTCAGAGACCCAGTACTTC. Protein product: CAIGYRVSSETQYF.

CDR3 DNA sequence: TGTGCCAGCAGCGTAGCATTAGAAACTGAGCAGTTCTTC. Its translation: CASSVALETEQFF. The chain recombines TRBV9 with TRBJ2-1, with D hard to call. The CDR3 extends over 13 amino acids. Trimming stripped 0 bases from V and 9 bases from J, with 10 bases between. Germline V lookup: CDR1 SGDLS, CDR2 YYNGEE.

The chain has TRBV12-3 or TRBV12-4 and TRBJ2-1; D unresolved. The J call is uncertain, as TRBJ2-7 better fits the DNA end. CDR3 length equals 12 residues. The CDR3 sequence: CASRLSVNEQYF. In nucleotides, the CDR3 is TGTGCCAGCAGATTGTCGGTCAACGAGCAGTACTTC.

The CDR3 nucleotides read TGTGCCTGGGGTGGCGGCAATCAGCCCCAGCATTTT. It translates to CAWGGGNQPQHF. This chain joins TRBV30 and TRBJ1-5; D is uncertain. Germline CDR1 GTSNPN, CDR2 SVGIG (reference sequence). Trimming shortened V by 5 bases and J by 2 bases, and 7 bases separated the two germline ends. The CDR3 contains 12 residues.

The gene calls are TRBV5-4 and TRBJ2-5; a possible D gene is TRBD2 (5 bases). The length of the CDR3 is 16 residues. The V and J ends lost 0 bases and 2 bases respectively, with 14 bases between them. Germline-derived CDR1 and CDR2 are SGHNT and YYREEE (reference sequence). The CDR3 region is CASSLVGLAGQETQYF. As DNA, the CDR3 is TGTGCCAGCAGCTTGGTCGGGCTAGCAGGACAAGAGACCCAGTACTTC.

Only one count was recorded for this clonotype. This chain uses TRBV3-1 with TRBJ1-2; D is possibly TRBD1 (6 bases). Between the trimmed V and J ends, which lost 6 bases and 2 bases, there was a span of 13 bases. This CDR3 spans 14 amino acids. Germline V gives CDR1 LGHDT, CDR2 YNNKEL (reference sequence). DNA for the CDR3: TGTGCCAGCAGTCGGTGGACAGCCAACTATGGCTACACCTTC. Translation: CASSRWTANYGYTF.

This clonotype was seen once. V usage is TRBV29-1 and J usage is TRBJ1-1, with D unclear. The germline gives CDR1 SQVTM, CDR2 ANQGSEA. With 4 bases removed from V and 10 bases from J, the gap between germline ends came to 19 bases. The CDR3 consists of 13 residues. The CDR3, as DNA: TGCAGCGTTGGCCGAAATGGGCCCCAAGGAGCTTTCTTT. Amino acids: CSVGRNGPQGAFF.

This sequence joins TRBV6-6 and TRBJ2-2; no firm D call. CDR1 is MNHNY and CDR2 is SVGAGI in the germline V gene (reference sequence). This CDR3 is built from 11 residues. The V end was cut by 2 bases, the J end by 7 bases, with 2 bases between. Here the CDR3 DNA reads TGTGCCAGCAGTTACGGCGGGGAGCTGTTTTTT. It codes for CASSYGGELFF.

This sequence joins TRBV3-1 and TRBJ2-7, with a possible D match to TRBD1 (7 bases). Germline V gene sequence: CDR1 LGHDT, CDR2 YNNKEL (reference sequence). The V end lost 3 bases, the J end lost 3 bases, and 12 bases lay between the germline ends. The CDR3 consists of 14 residues. This CDR3 reads CASSQIQGGYEQYF. For the CDR3, the DNA is TGTGCCAGCAGCCAGATCCAGGGGGGCTACGAGCAGTACTTC.

This clonotype has just one count. The rearrangement joins TRBV30 to TRBJ1-2, with 9 bases matching TRBD1. This CDR3 comprises 13 residues. The J segment lost 2 bases and the V segment lost 7 bases, leaving 5 bases of the junction unmatched. Germline assignment: CDR1 GTSNPN and CDR2 SVGIG (reference sequence). The CDR3, as DNA: TGTGCCTTAGGACAGGGGCCGAACTATGGCTACACCTTC. Protein sequence: CALGQGPNYGYTF.

This sequence joins TRBV2 and TRBJ2-5; D is undetermined. The length of the CDR3 is 12 residues. CDR1 and CDR2 from the germline V gene are SNHLY and FYNNEI. Trimming pared 6 bases from V and 0 bases from J, leaving 5 bases between. CDR3 nucleotide sequence: TGTGCCAGCAGGGAATACCAAGAGACCCAGTACTTC. Amino acids: CASREYQETQYF.

V gene TRBV20-1 combines with J gene TRBJ2-7, with D perhaps TRBD1 or TRBD2 (5 bases each). CDR3 length: 16 residues. CDR1 is DFQATT, CDR2 SNEGSKA, per germline (reference sequence). V gave up 1 base and J gave up 0 bases, with 16 bases separating them. CDR3 region: CSARVNGTFSSYEQYF. The DNA of the CDR3 is TGCAGTGCTAGAGTAAACGGGACCTTTAGCTCCTACGAGCAGTACTTC.

This clonotype was seen a single time. This sequence joins TRBV3-1 and TRBJ1-1; TRBD1 is a possible D gene (5 bases). This CDR3 contains 16 residues. CDR1 and CDR2 (germline): LGHDT, YNNKEL (reference sequence). V was clipped by 1 base and J by 1 base, with 13 bases between them. CDR3 in DNA: TGTGCCAGCAGCCAAGTTCGGAGGGGATGGAACACTGAAGCTTTCTTT. Translating gives CASSQVRRGWNTEAFF. Using reference TRBV3-1 and TRBJ1-1 for the parts outside the CDR3, the full variable domain is DTAVSQTPKYLVTQMGNDKSIKCEQNLGHDTMYWYKQDSKKFLKIMFSYNNKELIINETVPNRFSPKSPDKAHLNLHINSLELGDSAVYFCASSQVRRGWNTEAFFGQGTRLTVV.

In DNA form, the CDR3 reads TGTGCCATCAGATCCGACAGTTCCTACAATGAGCAGTTCTTC. This sequence encodes CAIRSDSSYNEQFF. The chain couples TRBV10-3 to TRBJ2-1; tentatively, D is TRBD1 (5 bases). Trimming pared 6 bases from V and 1 base from J, leaving 10 bases between. The V gene's germline CDR1 is ENHRY and CDR2 SYGVKD. The CDR3 is made up of 14 amino acids.

This clonotype was found once. The chain joins TRBV9 to TRBJ2-2; the match to TRBD2 covers 7 bases. V lost 4 bases, J lost 7 bases, and 10 bases stayed unmatched. Germline CDR1 and CDR2: SGDLS and YYNGEE. This CDR3 is 15 amino acids long. CDR3 sequence reads: CASSPVTSAGGELFF. CDR3 in DNA: TGTGCCAGCAGCCCTGTTACTAGCGCGGGCGGGGAGCTGTTTTTT.

The J gene is TRBJ2-1, the V gene TRBV12-5; 15 nucleotides agree with TRBD2. CDR3 size: 16 residues. Germline V CDR1 and CDR2: LGHNT, FRNRAP. The ends lost 6 bases at V and 9 bases at J; junction bases unmatched: 9. Written as DNA, the CDR3 is TGTGCTAGTGGCCCTGGACTAGCGGGGGGGCTGGGTGAGCAGTTCTTC. This translates into CASGPGLAGGLGEQFF.

The V and J genes are TRBV30 and TRBJ1-3; no definite D call. This CDR3 contains 14 residues. Trimming pared 8 bases from V and 0 bases from J, leaving 14 bases between. The germline V gene encodes CDR1 GTSNPN and CDR2 SVGIG (reference sequence). The CDR3 reads CALATDYSGNTIYF. CDR3 coding DNA: TGTGCCCTTGCAACAGATTACTCTGGAAACACCATATATTTT. The whole variable domain, filled in from reference TRBV30 and TRBJ1-3, reads SQTIHQWPATLVQPVGSPLSLECTVEGTSNPNLYWYRQAAGRGLQLLFYSVGIGQISSEVPQNLSASRPQDRQFILSSKKLLLSDSGFYLCALATDYSGNTIYFGEGSWLTVV.

The rearrangement uses TRBV29-1 and TRBJ2-7; possibly TRBD1 for D (5 bases). This CDR3 is 13 amino acids long. Germline V gene lookup returns CDR1 SQVTM and CDR2 ANQGSEA. Trimming stripped 6 bases from V and 2 bases from J, with 14 bases between. The CDR3 loop reads CSVTTVLTYEQYF. In DNA, the CDR3 is TGCAGCGTGACGACAGTATTAACCTACGAGCAGTACTTC.